What follows describes a single TCR beta chain. Assay used: immunoSEQ multiplex PCR; TCRdb lists only in-frame clones, some missing. The sample holds more than 45,000 clones; over 90% are singletons and the top ten take around 0.27%. This sample is part of a study of T cell changes during pregnancy in multiple sclerosis. This CDR3 spans 15 amino acids. Deletions cut 0 bases from V and 1 base from J, with 8 bases between. Germline V gene sequence: CDR1 MNHEY, CDR2 SVGAGI. V gene TRBV6-5 combines with J gene TRBJ2-3; possibly TRBD2 for D (6 bases). Sequenced here: CD4+ T cells from peripheral blood mononuclear cells, sampled in the second trimester of pregnancy. The sequence was collected from a female donor with multiple sclerosis, enrolled in a pregnancy study. The CDR3 sequence is CASSYSSGGTDTQYF. The CDR3 DNA is TGTGCCAGCAGTTACTCGTCGGGGGGCACAGATACGCAGTATTTT.